The next 27 T cell receptor beta chains were all read from a single sample in a study of shared clonotypes between healthy human individuals. Here immunoSEQ multiplex PCR was the method, and the copy in TCRdb shows in-frame clones only, minus some. Among around 1.9 million clones listed, around 95% were seen once. CD8 cells regarded as naive lacked CD45RO, were positively chosen for CCR7, and omitted terminally differentiated effector memory CD45RA+ cells. Sequenced sample: naive CD8+ T cells from PBMCs. These receptors all stem from a man between 18 and 35 years old in good health. Some clones in this sample may be carry-over from other donors' samples.

This clone was counted once. V is TRBV7-9 and J is TRBJ2-3; D is perhaps TRBD1 (6 bases). The CDR3 length is 16 residues. The germline V gene encodes CDR1 SEHNR and CDR2 FQNEAQ (reference sequence). Trimming shortened V by 6 bases and J by 2 bases, and 18 bases separated the two germline ends. The CDR3 region has the DNA TGTGCCAGCAGTTCTCCGACAGGCCAGCCCACAGATACGCAGTATTTT. Translated: CASSSPTGQPTDTQYF.

CDR3 residues: CSARVVGYTF. Here the CDR3 DNA reads TGCAGTGCTAGAGTTGTTGGCTACACCTTC. The chain recombines TRBV20-1 with TRBJ1-2; D gene uncertain. V lost 1 base and J lost 7, with 4 bases in between. The CDR3 spans 10 residues. The V gene's germline CDR1 is DFQATT and CDR2 SNEGSKA (reference sequence).

CDR3 region: CASSPWTGRSTEAFF. The CDR3 DNA sequence: TGTGCCAGCAGTCCCTGGACGGGGAGGAGCACTGAAGCTTTCTTT. The chain links TRBV6-1 to TRBJ1-1; D is unclear. Per germline, CDR1 MNHNS and CDR2 SASEGT. Trimming cost V 5 bases and J 4 bases, with 17 bases left between them. This CDR3 contains 15 residues.

Note on this clone: This specimen includes other DNA sequences encoding the same CDR3. Here the CDR3 DNA reads TGTGCCAGCAGCCAAGAATACAATGAGCAGTTCTTC. This translates into CASSQEYNEQFF. The chain combines TRBV14 with TRBJ2-1; D gene unclear. V dropped 0 bases and J dropped 4 bases, with 1 base sitting between them. In germline, CDR1 is SGHDN, CDR2 FVKESK. The CDR3 contains 12 residues.

This clone appeared a single time. This chain joins TRBV4-2 and TRBJ1-5; D remains unclear. This CDR3 spans 18 amino acids. CDR1 and CDR2 from the germline V gene are LGHNA and YNFKEQ. The ends were cut back, 0 bases at V and 3 bases at J, with 18 bases in the middle. The CDR3 region is CASSQDPEDLPYNQPQHF. Written as DNA, the CDR3 is TGTGCCAGCAGCCAAGATCCCGAGGACTTACCCTACAATCAGCCCCAGCATTTT.

The chain links TRBV2 to TRBJ2-7; 9 positions match TRBD1. With V trimmed by 6 bases and J by 5 bases, 11 bases remained unmatched. The CDR3 is 15 residues long. CDR1 and CDR2 (germline): SNHLY, FYNNEI. CDR3 coding DNA: TGTGCCAGCAGCCAATCCGCGGGACAGGGCCACGAGCAGTACTTC. Residues: CASSQSAGQGHEQYF.

The CDR3 nucleotides are TGCGCCAGCAGGACTGGGAATGAGCAGTTCTTC. It codes for CASRTGNEQFF. J is TRBJ2-1 and V is TRBV10-2; D uncertain. The CDR3 has 11 residues. The V end was cut by 6 bases, the J end by 7 bases, with 7 bases between. Germline V gene lookup returns CDR1 WSHSY and CDR2 SAAADI.

For this clone: This CDR3 is missing its conserved last phenylalanine or tryptophan, likely due to a read error. It is unclear where the CDR3 begins or ends on the DNA, so no DNA is shown, and the CDR3 is as TCRdb lists it. J is TRBJ2-7 and V is TRBV28; the tabulated D call, TRBD2, remains unverified against the DNA. The CDR3 length equals 12 residues, ends included. CDR1 and CDR2 (germline): MDHEN, SYDVKM. This CDR3 reads CASSLPSGPPIP.

Notes on this clone: This CDR3 is also generated by other DNA sequences in the sample. This rearrangement joins TRBV7-3 to TRBJ1-1; unclear D gene. Germline V gives CDR1 SGHTA, CDR2 FQGTGA. This CDR3 is 13 amino acids long. V lost 3 bases and J 1 base, leaving 6 bases between the germline ends. CDR3 in DNA: TGTGCCAGCAGCTTGGCGGGGAACACTGAAGCTTTCTTT. Amino acid sequence: CASSLAGNTEAFF. The full variable domain, completed using reference TRBV7-3 and TRBJ1-1, is GAGVSQTPSNKVTEKGKYVELRCDPISGHTALYWYRQSLGQGPEFLIYFQGTGAADDSGLPNDRFFAVRPEGSVSTLKIQRTERGDSAVYLCASSLAGNTEAFFGQGTRLTVV.

The V gene is TRBV7-9, the J gene TRBJ1-4; D is undetermined. V was clipped by 8 bases and J by 2 bases, with 9 bases between them. Germline V lookup: CDR1 SEHNR, CDR2 FQNEAQ (reference sequence). This CDR3 comprises 13 residues. CDR3 region: CASEVITNEKLFF. The DNA of the CDR3 is TGTGCCAGCGAGGTTATCACTAATGAAAAACTGTTTTTT.

This sequence joins TRBV4-3 and TRBJ2-7, with 8 bases aligning to TRBD1. V was pared by 0 bases and J by 4 bases, with 5 bases of the junction left unmatched. Germline CDR1 reads LGHNA; CDR2 reads YSLEER. This CDR3 spans 15 amino acids. CDR3 sequence reads: CASSQESRGPYEQYF. CDR3 DNA sequence: TGCGCCAGCAGCCAAGAATCCAGGGGGCCGTACGAGCAGTACTTC.

The chain employs TRBV11-2 and TRBJ2-3, with D possibly being TRBD2 (7 bases). Germline V gene data show CDR1 as SGHAT and CDR2 as FQNNGV. Trimming cost V 5 bases and J 3 bases, with 24 bases left between them. This CDR3 is 18 amino acids long. The DNA of the CDR3 is TGTGCCAGCAGCCCCGGGGGCGGGAGATTGGTGAGGACAGATACGCAGTATTTT. This gives the protein CASSPGGGRLVRTDTQYF. The variable domain in full, completed from reference TRBV11-2 and TRBJ2-3, reads EAGVAQSPRYKIIEKRQSVAFWCNPISGHATLYWYQQILGQGPKLLIQFQNNGVVDDSQLPKDRFSAERLKGVDSTLKIQPAKLEDSAVYLCASSPGGGRLVRTDTQYFGPGTRLTVL.

The rearrangement uses TRBV5-6 and TRBJ1-2; D not resolved. Trimming took 5 bases from V and 8 from J, leaving 19 bases between them. Per germline, CDR1 SGHDT and CDR2 YYEEEE. The CDR3 has 14 residues. CDR3: CASRADPTDWGYTF. The DNA for the CDR3 is TGTGCCAGCAGGGCCGACCCGACGGATTGGGGCTACACCTTC.

The chain's CDR3 is CASSLGRLDTEAFF. For the CDR3, the DNA is TGTGCCAGCAGTCTGGGTCGGTTGGACACTGAAGCTTTCTTT. The V and J genes are TRBV28 and TRBJ1-1; no definite D call. V lost 5 bases to trimming and J lost 3 bases, with 13 bases between them. From germline, CDR1 is MDHEN and CDR2 SYDVKM. The CDR3 sequence is 14 residues long.

This clone was seen just once. V and J are TRBV21-1 and TRBJ2-5; TRBD1 was called by the table and not checked on the DNA. TRBV21-1 is annotated as a pseudogene. CDR3 length: 14 amino acids. CDR3 nucleotide sequence: TGTGCCAGCAGATGGGACAGGGGGTCGGAGACCCAGTACTTC. Amino acid sequence: CASRWDRGSETQYF.

Comment on this clone: The sample has other DNA sequences that encode this CDR3 too. The V gene is TRBV2, the J gene TRBJ1-2; the D gene is possibly TRBD1 (5 bases). CDR1 SNHLY and CDR2 FYNNEI come from the germline V gene. V gave up 0 bases and J gave up 2 bases, with 10 bases separating them. The CDR3 spans 15 residues. The DNA for the CDR3 is TGTGCCAGCAGTGAAGCGGGGGGAGCCAACTATGGCTACACCTTC. Its translation is CASSEAGGANYGYTF. The variable domain in full, with the rest retrieved from reference TRBV2 and TRBJ1-2, is EPEVTQTPSHQVTQMGQEVILRCVPISNHLYFYWYRQILGQKVEFLVSFYNNEISEKSEIFDDQFSVERPDGSNFTLKIRSTKLEDSAMYFCASSEAGGANYGYTFGSGTRLTVV.

This chain joins TRBV7-9 and TRBJ1-1; D ambiguous. The germline CDR1 and CDR2 sequences are SEHNR and FQNEAQ (reference sequence). Trimming took off 0 bases at V and 6 bases at J, with 11 bases between the two ends. The CDR3 runs to 14 residues. The CDR3 spells CASSLAPILSEAFF. As DNA, the CDR3 is TGTGCCAGCAGCTTAGCGCCGATCCTGTCTGAAGCTTTCTTT.

This clone has a single count. The chain links TRBV15 to TRBJ2-1; a possible D gene is TRBD1 (5 bases). The CDR3 has 16 residues. CDR1 LNHNV and CDR2 YYDKDF come from the germline V gene (reference sequence). V was pared by 0 bases and J by 4 bases, with 13 bases between. The CDR3 here is CATSRDGRVHYNEQFF. CDR3 coding DNA: TGTGCCACCAGCAGAGATGGCAGGGTTCATTACAATGAGCAGTTCTTC.

The rearrangement joins TRBV7-9 to TRBJ1-1, with 10 bases identical to TRBD1. Germline assignment: CDR1 SEHNR and CDR2 FQNEAQ (reference sequence). The ends lost 2 bases at V and 0 bases at J; junction bases unmatched: 3. This CDR3 spans 16 amino acids. This CDR3 is CASSLWDRGLNTEAFF. CDR3 sequence (DNA): TGTGCCAGCAGCTTATGGGACAGGGGCTTGAACACTGAAGCTTTCTTT.

This clone was counted a single time. The V gene is TRBV7-3, the J gene TRBJ2-3, with D perhaps matching TRBD1 (6 bases). Trimming removed 1 base from V and 7 bases from J, with 15 bases in between. Germline-derived CDR1 and CDR2 are SGHTA and FQGTGA. The length of the CDR3 is 15 residues. The CDR3: CASSLKIGDKNTQYF. CDR3 coding DNA: TGTGCCAGCAGCTTAAAAATCGGGGACAAAAATACGCAGTATTTT.

The chain couples TRBV9 to TRBJ2-2; TRBD1 matches 9 bases. V lost 4 bases to trimming and J lost 6 bases; unmatched junction nucleotides: 10. CDR1 is SGDLS and CDR2 is YYNGEE in the germline V gene. The CDR3 is 16 amino acids. The CDR3 loop reads CASSTTGTGSAGELFF. The CDR3 DNA is TGTGCCAGCAGCACCACCGGGACAGGGTCGGCCGGGGAGCTGTTTTTT.

This chain links TRBV27 with TRBJ2-7; D is possibly TRBD2 (6 bases). The CDR3 is made up of 15 amino acids. Trimming cost V 6 bases and J 3 bases, with 18 bases left between them. From germline, CDR1 is MNHEY and CDR2 SMNVEV (reference sequence). The CDR3 sequence is CASRNHPRENYEQYF. In DNA form, the CDR3 reads TGTGCCAGCAGAAACCACCCACGGGAGAACTACGAGCAGTACTTC.

The rearrangement links TRBV5-1 to TRBJ2-3; no reliable D call. Germline values: CDR1 SGHRS, CDR2 YFSETQ. The length of the CDR3 is 14 residues. The ends were cut back, 0 bases at V and 2 bases at J, with 7 bases in the middle. CDR3 bases: TGCGCCAGCAGCTTGGGACTCACCACAGATACGCAGTATTTT. Protein product: CASSLGLTTDTQYF.

The chain has TRBV29-1 and TRBJ2-2, with TRBD1 matching over 7 bases. J lost 5 bases, V lost 6 bases, and 6 bases had no gene match. The CDR3 loop spans 13 amino acids. CDR1 SQVTM and CDR2 ANQGSEA come from the germline V gene. CDR3 sequence reads: CSVGPTGTGELFF. CDR3 coding DNA: TGCAGCGTGGGGCCGACAGGGACCGGGGAGCTGTTTTTT.

The CDR3 loop is CASSPRYSGVIDTEAFF. The CDR3 region has the DNA TGTGCCAGCTCACCAAGGTATTCTGGAGTTATTGACACTGAAGCTTTCTTT. The chain has TRBV18 and TRBJ1-1; no firm D call. The CDR3 consists of 17 residues. V lost 2 bases, J lost 3 bases, and 19 bases lay in between. The germline CDR1 and CDR2 sequences are KGHSH and LQKENI.

This clone was seen just once. This rearrangement joins TRBV27 to TRBJ1-5, with a possible D match to TRBD1 (5 bases). V was pared by 0 bases and J by 0 bases, with 9 bases between. Looked up from germline, CDR1 is MNHEY and CDR2 is SMNVEV (reference sequence). The CDR3 extends over 16 amino acids. CDR3 amino acids: CASSLSRAYSNQPQHF. The CDR3 DNA reads as TGTGCCAGCAGTTTATCCAGGGCATATAGCAATCAGCCCCAGCATTTT.

This clone was recorded once. The chain has TRBV5-4 and TRBJ1-1, with D possibly TRBD1 on 5 matching bases. The V gene lost 3 bases and the J gene lost 3 bases, with 12 bases spanning the gap. This CDR3 is built from 14 residues. The germline CDR1 and CDR2 sequences are SGHNT and YYREEE (reference sequence). Written as DNA, the CDR3 is TGTGCCAGCAGCTGGGGCGGGTGGGACACTGAAGCTTTCTTT. Its translation: CASSWGGWDTEAFF.